This TCR beta chain was sequenced in a study of T-cell reconstitution after alpha-beta-depleted transplantation in children. This CDR3 region has 12 residues. V lost 6 bases to trimming and J lost 9 bases, with 12 bases between them. Germline values: CDR1 MNHEY, CDR2 SVGEGT. Unique molecular identifiers were incorporated when the TCRbeta library was constructed. TCRdb recomputed calls from the PCR reads with MiXCR, one row per CDR3 protein. The data hold about 460,000 distinct CDR3 sequences, with about an eighth observed a single time. The origin of this receptor is a human donor who donated a stem cell graft to a child with combined immunodeficiency. The rearrangement links TRBV6-2 or TRBV6-3 to TRBJ1-5; unclear D gene. The input for sequencing was PBMCs from the stem cell graft donor, taken from the stem cell graft. DNA for the CDR3: TGTGCCAGCAGCGAGGGAGGGCGGCCCCAGCATTTT. It codes for CASSEGGRPQHF.